What follows are 15 T cell receptor beta chains derived from one specimen sequenced in a study of T-cell reconstitution after alpha-beta-depleted transplantation in children. As it was prepared, the TCRbeta library received unique molecular identifiers. In TCRdb, the PCR reads were re-called with MiXCR into one record per CDR3 protein. The sample lists about 420,000 distinct CDR3 sequences, around 15% occurring once. The specimen was PBMCs, mostly from graft donor cells, collected 360 days after TCRalphabeta/CD19-depleted stem cell transplant. The source of these receptors is a boy under three years old who had a stem cell transplant for Wiskott-Aldrich syndrome, so the T cells may come from the graft donor.

This chain connects TRBV7-9 to TRBJ2-1, with 7 bases matching TRBD1. Per germline, CDR1 SEHNR and CDR2 FQNEAQ (reference sequence). CDR3 length: 15 amino acids. V shed 5 bases and J 4 bases; nucleotides not matched to a gene: 8. The CDR3 sequence is CASSEQQGSYNEQFF. For the CDR3, the DNA is TGTGCCAGCAGCGAACAACAGGGGTCTTACAATGAGCAGTTCTTC. The full variable domain, in which reference TRBV7-9 and TRBJ2-1 provide the parts outside the CDR3, is DTGVSQNPRHKITKRGQNVTFRCDPISEHNRLYWYRQTLGQGPEFLTYFQNEAQLEKSRLLSDRFSAERPKGSFSTLEIQRTEQGDSAMYLCASSEQQGSYNEQFFGPGTRLTVL.

This clonotype was detected a few times. The rearrangement links TRBV5-1 to TRBJ2-3, with D maybe TRBD1 (6 bases). Germline-derived CDR1 and CDR2 are SGHRS and YFSETQ. V gave up 7 bases and J gave up 4 bases, with 13 bases separating them. The CDR3 loop spans 13 amino acids. The DNA for the CDR3 is TGCGCCAGCGGCGAACAGGGTGCAGATACGCAGTATTTT. It yields the protein CASGEQGADTQYF.

J is TRBJ2-2 and V is TRBV4-1; no reliable D call. The CDR3 contains 20 residues. V was shortened by 6 bases and J by 0 bases, with 26 bases between the two germline ends. Germline lookup yields CDR1 MGHRA and CDR2 YSYEKL. CDR3 loop: CASRPRPNVAPSSNTGELFF. CDR3 DNA sequence: TGCGCCAGCAGACCACGCCCGAACGTAGCACCTAGTTCGAACACCGGGGAGCTGTTTTTT.

The CDR3 region has the DNA TGTGCCACTAAGTTTAGGGGGTGGGTCGAGACCCAGTACTTC. Its translation: CATKFRGWVETQYF. The genes are TRBV28 and TRBJ2-5; D is possibly TRBD1 (6 bases). The CDR3 runs to 14 residues. The V gene's germline CDR1 is MDHEN and CDR2 SYDVKM. Trimming cost V 10 bases and J 5 bases, with 20 bases left between them.

This clonotype was detected only a few times. The CDR3 bases are TGTGCCAGCAGCCTCCGAAACATTCAGTACTTC. Protein: CASSLRNIQYF. The V and J genes are TRBV7-9 and TRBJ2-4; D not certain. The V and J ends lost 5 bases and 6 bases respectively, with 5 bases between them. The CDR3 sequence is 11 residues long. The germline gives CDR1 SEHNR, CDR2 FQNEAQ (reference sequence).

This clonotype was observed a few times. The J gene is TRBJ2-5, the V gene TRBV11-2, with 10 bases that match TRBD2. The CDR3 runs 15 residues. The V gene's germline CDR1 is SGHAT and CDR2 FQNNGV. The V and J ends lost 1 base and 4 bases, in that order; junction bases with no gene match: 3. The CDR3 coding sequence is TGTGCCAGCAGCTTAGGAAGCGGGGGGGGAGAGACCCAGTACTTC. Translation: CASSLGSGGGETQYF.

Only a few counts were recorded for this clonotype. This chain joins TRBV5-1 and TRBJ2-2, with a tentative D call TRBD1 (5 bases). Germline loops: CDR1 SGHRS, CDR2 YFSETQ. Trimming stripped 1 base from V and 5 bases from J, with 15 bases between. This CDR3 has 16 amino acids. This chain's CDR3 is CASSLSARVGTGELFF. CDR3 bases: TGCGCCAGCAGCTTGTCGGCCAGGGTGGGGACCGGGGAGCTGTTTTTT.

The chain couples TRBV18 to TRBJ1-2; D not resolved. From germline, CDR1 is KGHSH and CDR2 LQKENI. The length of the CDR3 is 14 residues. The V end lost 2 bases, the J end lost 4 bases, and 11 bases lay between the germline ends. The DNA of the CDR3 is TGTGCCAGCTCACCAGCGACGGATTCCTATGGCTACACCTTC. Amino acids: CASSPATDSYGYTF.

The rearrangement links TRBV5-1 to TRBJ2-3; D may be TRBD2 (5 bases). CDR1 is SGHRS and CDR2 is YFSETQ in the germline V gene. V was pared by 0 bases and J by 5 bases, with 16 bases between. CDR3 length equals 16 residues. This CDR3 is CASSLARGGGGDTQYF. The DNA for the CDR3 is TGCGCCAGCAGCTTGGCCCGGGGTGGAGGAGGAGATACGCAGTATTTT.

As regards this clonotype: Germline is not matched at one junction end, which may reflect a read error. This chain uses TRBV10-3 with TRBJ2-1; no definite D call. Germline V gene data show CDR1 as ENHRY and CDR2 as SYGVKD. The CDR3 is 17 amino acids. This CDR3 reads CATSESWRATKANEQFF. The CDR3 DNA is TGTGCCACCAGTGAGTCGTGGCGAGCGACAAAAGCAAATGAGCAGTTCTTC.

This chain joins TRBV11-3 and TRBJ2-1; TRBD1 matches at 11 bases. The germline V gene encodes CDR1 SGHNT and CDR2 YENEEA. CDR3 size: 14 residues. V was clipped by 6 bases and J by 8 bases; unmatched bases: 6. CDR3 loop: CASSGQGAIDEQFF. The CDR3 DNA reads TGTGCCAGCAGTGGACAGGGGGCCATCGATGAGCAGTTCTTC.

This clonotype was picked up a small number of times. The genes are TRBV15 and TRBJ1-6; maybe TRBD1 (6 bases). Per germline, CDR1 LNHNV and CDR2 YYDKDF (reference sequence). This CDR3 has 16 residues. The ends were cut back, 3 bases at V and 10 bases at J, with 19 bases in the middle. The CDR3 here is CATSRHRQVAGSPLHF. CDR3 sequence (DNA): TGTGCCACCAGCAGGCACCGACAGGTCGCGGGATCACCCCTCCACTTT.

The sample holds a few counts of this clonotype. The chain has TRBV15 and TRBJ2-4; 9 nucleotides align to TRBD1. J gave up 6 bases and V 6 bases, and 6 bases lay outside the gene matches. This CDR3 spans 14 amino acids. Germline V gene data show CDR1 as LNHNV and CDR2 as YYDKDF (reference sequence). The chain's CDR3 is CATRNRDRVNIQYF. CDR3 coding DNA: TGTGCCACCAGGAACCGGGACAGGGTAAACATTCAGTACTTC.

This clonotype was detected a few times. The gene calls are TRBV5-5 and TRBJ2-5; a weak D match, TRBD1 (5 bases). Germline V gene data show CDR1 as SGHKS and CDR2 as YYEKEE (reference sequence). The V and J ends lost 3 bases and 0 bases respectively, with 15 bases between them. CDR3 length: 16 residues. CDR3 coding DNA: TGTGCCAGCAGCTCCATCCCAGAACAGGACCAAGAGACCCAGTACTTC. Encoded protein: CASSSIPEQDQETQYF.

This sequence joins TRBV5-1 and TRBJ2-7; 7 positions agree with TRBD1. The CDR3 runs 14 residues. Trimming removed 4 bases from V and 0 bases from J; junction bases left unmatched: 4. From germline, CDR1 is SGHRS and CDR2 YFSETQ. The CDR3 DNA sequence: TGCGCCAGCAGCGAACGGGACAGCTCCTACGAGCAGTACTTC. Protein sequence: CASSERDSSYEQYF.